The 22 T cell receptor beta chains below all came from one sample that was sequenced in a study of CD8 T cells in ankylosing spondylitis. No antigen has been identified for these receptors. General study points: Ankylosing spondylitis blood appeared to be characterized by a TCR beta motif of several highly homologous variants.

TCRdb recomputed calls from the 5' RACE reads with MiXCR, one row per CDR3 protein. This sample yields fewer than 550,000 distinct CDR3 sequences, of which about 5% are seen a single time; under 4.5% belongs to the top ten. The sample consisted of blood, either unsorted or a sorted T cell fraction (not recorded which). The receptors were sampled from a male donor with ankylosing spondylitis.

The sample holds many counts of this clonotype. The chain couples TRBV5-1 to TRBJ2-3, with 9 bases identical to TRBD2. This CDR3 spans 17 amino acids. The trim removed 4 bases at V and 1 base at J, leaving 10 bases unmatched. CDR1 SGHRS and CDR2 YFSETQ come from the germline V gene. The CDR3 reads CASSRGERGDGTDTQYF. The CDR3 nucleotides read TGCGCCAGCAGCCGAGGGGAGCGGGGGGACGGCACAGATACGCAGTATTTT.

This clonotype has a count of ten or more. The J gene is TRBJ2-1, the V gene TRBV11-2, with TRBD1 identical over 8 bases. Losses at the gene ends were 1 base for V and 6 bases for J; bases not matched to a gene: 8. Looked up from germline, CDR1 is SGHAT and CDR2 is FQNNGV. The CDR3 sequence is 16 residues long. CDR3 coding DNA: TGTGCCAGCAGCTTAGTCCGCAGGGGGCAGGGCAATGAGCAGTTCTTC. Its translation is CASSLVRRGQGNEQFF.

This clonotype was seen many times. The V gene is TRBV7-9, the J gene TRBJ2-7; 13 nucleotides align to TRBD2. J lost 0 bases, V lost 1 base, and 0 bases had no gene match. From germline, CDR1 is SEHNR and CDR2 FQNEAQ (reference sequence). The CDR3 contains 16 residues. CDR3 in amino acids: CASSLGTSGSSYEQYF. CDR3 coding DNA: TGTGCCAGCAGCTTAGGGACTAGCGGGAGCTCCTACGAGCAGTACTTC.

This clonotype was detected ten times or more. Here the CDR3 reads CASSPHPQEHTGELFF. In nucleotides, the CDR3 is TGCGCCAGCAGCCCCCACCCTCAGGAACACACCGGGGAGCTGTTTTTT. V and J are TRBV4-3 and TRBJ2-2; D not certain. The CDR3 is 16 residues long. V was cut by 4 bases and J by 3 bases, with 15 bases left in between. Germline-derived CDR1 and CDR2 are LGHNA and YSLEER.

Ten or more counts support this clonotype. The chain has TRBV11-2 and TRBJ1-6; D is undetermined. This CDR3 region has 17 residues. Trimming took 0 bases from V and 7 from J, leaving 16 bases between them. In germline, CDR1 is SGHAT, CDR2 FQNNGV. Here the CDR3 reads CASSLEDGVLRNSPLHF. The CDR3 coding sequence is TGTGCCAGCAGCTTAGAAGACGGGGTTTTACGGAATTCACCCCTCCACTTT. Supplemented by reference TRBV11-2 and TRBJ1-6, the full variable domain reads EAGVAQSPRYKIIEKRQSVAFWCNPISGHATLYWYQQILGQGPKLLIQFQNNGVVDDSQLPKDRFSAERLKGVDSTLKIQPAKLEDSAVYLCASSLEDGVLRNSPLHFGNGTRLTVT.

This clonotype was seen ten or more times. The CDR3 region has the DNA TGTGCCAGCAGTGAAGACCCCACGGACCGAAAACTGTTTTTT. This gives the protein CASSEDPTDRKLFF. The chain has TRBV6-1 and TRBJ1-4; D is ambiguous. The CDR3 sequence is 14 residues long. The germline V gene has CDR1 MNHNS and CDR2 SASEGT. The V end was cut by 1 base, the J end by 10 bases, with 13 bases between.

This clonotype was counted between two and nine times. The rearrangement joins TRBV20-1 to TRBJ2-5; D may match TRBD1 or TRBD2 (6 bases each). CDR3 length equals 14 residues. Germline V gene lookup returns CDR1 DFQATT and CDR2 SNEGSKA (reference sequence). Between the trimmed V and J ends, which lost 5 bases and 2 bases, there was a span of 15 bases. The CDR3 region is CSAEGGLGQETQYF. For the CDR3, the DNA is TGCAGTGCTGAAGGGGGGCTCGGGCAAGAGACCCAGTACTTC.

This clonotype appeared many times. The chain uses TRBV7-2 and TRBJ2-4, with 8 bases identical to TRBD1. Germline V gene lookup returns CDR1 SGHTA and CDR2 FQGNSA. CDR3 length: 15 residues. With 0 bases clipped from V and 8 bases from J, the junction kept 6 bases outside the gene matches. CDR3 in DNA: TGTGCCAGCAGCTTAGCAAGGACAGGGAGATACATTCAGTACTTC. It encodes CASSLARTGRYIQYF.

This clonotype has at least ten counts. The genes are TRBV6-5 and TRBJ1-6, with unresolved D. With 2 bases removed from V and 5 bases from J, the gap between germline ends came to 16 bases. Germline CDR1 is MNHEY and CDR2 is SVGAGI. CDR3 length: 17 amino acids. The CDR3 nucleotides are TGTGCCAGCAGTTACACGACGGCCAGTTTGAATAATTCACCCCTCCACTTT. This translates into CASSYTTASLNNSPLHF.

This clonotype was recorded many times. V usage is TRBV4-2 and J usage is TRBJ2-2, with 7 bases matching TRBD1. J gave up 6 bases and V 3 bases, and 13 bases lay outside the gene matches. The CDR3 is made up of 17 amino acids. CDR1 LGHNA and CDR2 YNFKEQ come from the germline V gene. The CDR3 DNA reads as TGTGCCAGCAGCCACCCCCCGGGACAGTCATACGCCGGGGAGCTGTTTTTT. Translated, it gives CASSHPPGQSYAGELFF.

The chain joins TRBV15 to TRBJ2-7, with 7 bases aligning to TRBD2. CDR3 length equals 16 residues. Germline lookup yields CDR1 LNHNV and CDR2 YYDKDF (reference sequence). The J segment lost 2 bases and the V segment lost 5 bases, leaving 12 bases of the junction unmatched. The CDR3 DNA sequence: TGTGCCACCAGCGCATCCCCACACCGGGAGGCCTACGAGCAGTACTTC. It codes for CATSASPHREAYEQYF.

This clonotype has a count of ten or more. This chain connects TRBV20-1 to TRBJ2-1; 8 positions match TRBD2. Germline lookup yields CDR1 DFQATT and CDR2 SNEGSKA (reference sequence). The V gene end was trimmed by 8 bases and the J gene end by 5 bases; junction bases not matched to a gene: 8. The CDR3 runs 13 residues. DNA for the CDR3: TGCAGTCCGGCGGGAGGTTGGAACAATGAGCAGTTCTTC. Protein: CSPAGGWNNEQFF.

This clonotype was recorded at least ten times. This chain uses TRBV12-3 or TRBV12-4 with TRBJ2-1; no definite D call. Trimming shortened V by 4 bases and J by 4 bases, and 17 bases separated the two germline ends. The CDR3 is 16 amino acids. CDR3 loop: CASSSPAGPGYNEQFF. In DNA form, the CDR3 reads TGTGCCAGCAGTTCGCCTGCCGGTCCTGGGTACAATGAGCAGTTCTTC.

This clonotype was detected many times. The chain employs TRBV29-1 and TRBJ2-7; D tentatively reads TRBD1 or TRBD2 (5 bases each). Deletions cut 7 bases from V and 2 bases from J, with 18 bases between. The CDR3 has 14 amino acids. CDR1 SQVTM and CDR2 ANQGSEA come from the germline V gene. The CDR3 loop is CSADSWDGPYEQYF. CDR3 nucleotides: TGCAGCGCTGATTCATGGGACGGACCCTACGAGCAGTACTTC.

This clonotype was seen repeatedly, ten times or more. V is TRBV7-8 and J is TRBJ1-2, with 8 bases aligning to TRBD1. The CDR3 has 17 residues. Trimming at V came to 2 bases and at J to 10 bases, leaving 18 bases not matched to a gene. Germline CDR1 is SGHVS and CDR2 is FQNEAQ. The chain's CDR3 is CASSLLGWQGRGQLYTF. The CDR3 nucleotides read TGTGCCAGCAGCTTATTGGGTTGGCAGGGCAGGGGGCAACTCTACACCTTC.

This clonotype has at least ten counts. The gene calls are TRBV10-3 and TRBJ2-2; 9 bases fit TRBD2. Per germline, CDR1 ENHRY and CDR2 SYGVKD. This CDR3 contains 16 residues. J was trimmed by 5 bases and V by 2 bases; bases with no gene match: 6. CDR3 sequence: CAISEPNAGGTGELFF. DNA of the CDR3: TGTGCCATCAGTGAGCCCAATGCGGGGGGGACCGGGGAGCTGTTTTTT.

This clonotype was observed a few times. The rearrangement links TRBV20-1 to TRBJ1-5, with a tentative D call TRBD1 (5 bases). There are 14 residues in the CDR3. The germline CDR1 and CDR2 sequences are DFQATT and SNEGSKA (reference sequence). Trimming shortened V by 5 bases and J by 8 bases, and 19 bases separated the two germline ends. The CDR3 protein is CSASSYGGNKPQHF. The CDR3 DNA sequence: TGCAGTGCTTCTTCGTATGGGGGTAATAAGCCCCAGCATTTT.

A few counts support this clonotype. The chain carries TRBV28 and TRBJ1-3; TRBD1 is a possible D gene (5 bases). Between the trimmed V and J ends, which lost 11 bases and 6 bases, there was a span of 14 bases. This CDR3 is built from 12 residues. Germline V CDR1 and CDR2: MDHEN, SYDVKM. The CDR3: CAGSGSTNTIYF. CDR3 in DNA: TGTGCCGGATCAGGGTCGACAAACACCATATATTTT.

This clonotype came up many times. This rearrangement joins TRBV5-5 to TRBJ2-5; D may correspond to TRBD1 or TRBD2 (5 bases each). The germline gives CDR1 SGHKS, CDR2 YYEKEE (reference sequence). V lost 1 base and J 5 bases, leaving 9 bases between the germline ends. This CDR3 is 13 amino acids long. The CDR3 reads CASSLLGVETQYF. As DNA, the CDR3 is TGTGCCAGCAGCTTGCTGGGGGTTGAGACCCAGTACTTC.

In its sample, this clonotype was seen a few times. This could be a read error, since a much larger clone is one nucleotide away. The chain combines TRBV20-1 with TRBJ2-1; TRBD2 agrees at 10 bases. This CDR3 comprises 16 residues. CDR1 DFQATT and CDR2 SNEGSKA come from the germline V gene (reference sequence). The CDR3 protein is CCARDRLLAGANEQFF. The CDR3, as DNA: TGCTGTGCTAGAGACAGGTTGCTAGCGGGAGCAAATGAGCAGTTCTTC.

This clonotype was observed many times. The V gene is TRBV24-1, the J gene TRBJ2-5; maybe TRBD2 (5 bases). The CDR3 consists of 15 residues. With 5 bases removed from V and 0 bases from J, the gap between germline ends came to 12 bases. Germline V CDR1 and CDR2: KGHDR, SFDVKD. The CDR3 loop reads CATSGPGKYQETQYF. The CDR3, as DNA: TGTGCCACCAGTGGCCCGGGGAAGTACCAAGAGACCCAGTACTTC.

This clonotype was seen a handful of times. This chain connects TRBV3-1 to TRBJ2-5, with a tentative D call TRBD2 (6 bases). Trimming took 4 bases from V and 3 from J, leaving 9 bases between them. The CDR3 loop spans 13 amino acids. CDR1 and CDR2 from the germline V gene are LGHDT and YNNKEL (reference sequence). The CDR3: CASSPSVEETQYF. The CDR3 coding sequence is TGTGCCAGCAGCCCTAGCGTGGAAGAGACCCAGTACTTC.